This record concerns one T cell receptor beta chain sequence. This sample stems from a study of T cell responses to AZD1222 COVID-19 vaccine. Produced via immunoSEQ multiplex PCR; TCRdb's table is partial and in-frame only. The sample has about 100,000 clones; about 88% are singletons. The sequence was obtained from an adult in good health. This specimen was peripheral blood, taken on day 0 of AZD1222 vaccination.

CDR3 bases: TGTGCCAGCAGTTTATCAGGGAACATGAACACTGAAGCTTTCTTT. Amino acid sequence: CASSLSGNMNTEAFF. This rearrangement joins TRBV27 to TRBJ1-1; D unclear. The V end lost 0 bases, the J end lost 0 bases, and 8 bases lay between the germline ends. Germline values: CDR1 MNHEY, CDR2 SMNVEV (reference sequence). The length of the CDR3 is 15 residues.